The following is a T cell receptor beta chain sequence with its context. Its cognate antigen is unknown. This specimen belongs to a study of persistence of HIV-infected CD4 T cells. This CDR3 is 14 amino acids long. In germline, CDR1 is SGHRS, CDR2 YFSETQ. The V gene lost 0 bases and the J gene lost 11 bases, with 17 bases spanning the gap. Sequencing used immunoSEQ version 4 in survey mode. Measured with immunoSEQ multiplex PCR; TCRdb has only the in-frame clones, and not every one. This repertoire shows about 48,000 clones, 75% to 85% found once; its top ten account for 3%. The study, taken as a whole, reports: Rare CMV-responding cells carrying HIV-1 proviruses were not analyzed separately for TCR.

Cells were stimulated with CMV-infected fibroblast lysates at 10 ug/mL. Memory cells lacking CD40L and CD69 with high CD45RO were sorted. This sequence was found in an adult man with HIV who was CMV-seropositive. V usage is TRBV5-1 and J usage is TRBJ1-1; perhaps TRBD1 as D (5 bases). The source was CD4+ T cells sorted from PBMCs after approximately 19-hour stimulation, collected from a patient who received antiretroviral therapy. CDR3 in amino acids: CASSLGLGAETAFF. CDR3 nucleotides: TGCGCCAGCAGCTTGGGGCTAGGGGCAGAGACCGCTTTCTTT.